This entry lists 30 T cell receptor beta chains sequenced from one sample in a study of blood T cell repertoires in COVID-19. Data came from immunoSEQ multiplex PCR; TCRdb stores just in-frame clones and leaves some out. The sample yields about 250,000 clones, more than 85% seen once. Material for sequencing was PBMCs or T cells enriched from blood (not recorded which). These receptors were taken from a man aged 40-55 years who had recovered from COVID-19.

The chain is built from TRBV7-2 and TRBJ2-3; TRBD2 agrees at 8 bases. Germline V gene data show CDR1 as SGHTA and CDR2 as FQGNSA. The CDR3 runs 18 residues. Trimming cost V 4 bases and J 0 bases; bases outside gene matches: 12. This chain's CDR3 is CASSSPFTSGASTDTQYF. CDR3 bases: TGTGCCAGCAGCTCTCCGTTTACTAGCGGTGCTAGCACAGATACGCAGTATTTT.

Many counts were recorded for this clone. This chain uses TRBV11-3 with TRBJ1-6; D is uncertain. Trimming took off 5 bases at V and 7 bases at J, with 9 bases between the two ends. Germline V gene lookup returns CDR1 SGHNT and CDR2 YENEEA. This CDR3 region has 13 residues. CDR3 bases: TGTGCCAGCAGCCCGCGGGTCAATTCACCCCTCCACTTT. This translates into CASSPRVNSPLHF.

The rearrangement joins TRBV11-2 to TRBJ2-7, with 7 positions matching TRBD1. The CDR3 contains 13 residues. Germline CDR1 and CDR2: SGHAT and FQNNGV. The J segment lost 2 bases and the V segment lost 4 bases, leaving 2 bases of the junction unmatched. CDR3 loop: CASSYGTAYEQYF. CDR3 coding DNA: TGTGCCAGCAGCTATGGGACAGCCTACGAGCAGTACTTC.

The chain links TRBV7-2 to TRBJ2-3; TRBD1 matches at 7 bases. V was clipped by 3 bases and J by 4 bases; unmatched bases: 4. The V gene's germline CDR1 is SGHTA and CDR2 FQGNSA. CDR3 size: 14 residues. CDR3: CASSFLDRADTQYF. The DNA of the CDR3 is TGTGCCAGCAGCTTCCTAGACAGGGCAGATACGCAGTATTTT.

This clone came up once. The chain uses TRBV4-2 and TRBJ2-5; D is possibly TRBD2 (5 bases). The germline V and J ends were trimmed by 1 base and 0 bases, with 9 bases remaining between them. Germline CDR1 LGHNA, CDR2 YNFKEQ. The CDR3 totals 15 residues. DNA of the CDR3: TGTGCCAGCAGCCAAGGTGCCGGGAACCAAGAGACCCAGTACTTC. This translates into CASSQGAGNQETQYF.

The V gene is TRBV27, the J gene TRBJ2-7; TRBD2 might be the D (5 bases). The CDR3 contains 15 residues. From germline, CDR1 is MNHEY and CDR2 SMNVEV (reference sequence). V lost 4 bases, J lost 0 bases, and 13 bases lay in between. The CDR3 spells CASSSEGASSYEQYF. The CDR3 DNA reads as TGTGCCAGCAGTTCCGAGGGTGCGAGCTCCTACGAGCAGTACTTC.

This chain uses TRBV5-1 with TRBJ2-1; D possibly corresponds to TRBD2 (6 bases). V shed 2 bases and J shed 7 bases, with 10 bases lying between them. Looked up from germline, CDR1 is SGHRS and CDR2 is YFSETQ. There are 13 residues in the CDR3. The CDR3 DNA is TGCGCCAGCAGCTTACTAGCATGGAATGAGCAGTTCTTC. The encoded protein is CASSLLAWNEQFF.

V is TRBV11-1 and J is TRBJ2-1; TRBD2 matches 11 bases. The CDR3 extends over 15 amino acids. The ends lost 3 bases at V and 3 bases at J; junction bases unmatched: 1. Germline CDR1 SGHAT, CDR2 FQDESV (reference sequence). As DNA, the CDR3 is TGTGCCAGCAGCTTTGGGACTAGCGGCTACAATGAGCAGTTCTTC. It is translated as CASSFGTSGYNEQFF. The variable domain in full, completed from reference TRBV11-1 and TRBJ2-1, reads EAEVAQSPRYKITEKSQAVAFWCDPISGHATLYWYRQILGQGPELLVQFQDESVVDDSQLPKDRFSAERLKGVDSTLKIQPAELGDSAMYLCASSFGTSGYNEQFFGPGTRLTVL.

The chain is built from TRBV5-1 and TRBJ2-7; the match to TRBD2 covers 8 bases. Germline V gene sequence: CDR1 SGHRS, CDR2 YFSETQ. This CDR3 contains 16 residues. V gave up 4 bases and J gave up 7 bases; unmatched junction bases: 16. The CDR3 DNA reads TGCGCCAGCAGCCAACAAGCGGGAGCTGGGGTTCGGGAGCAGTACTTC. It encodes CASSQQAGAGVREQYF.

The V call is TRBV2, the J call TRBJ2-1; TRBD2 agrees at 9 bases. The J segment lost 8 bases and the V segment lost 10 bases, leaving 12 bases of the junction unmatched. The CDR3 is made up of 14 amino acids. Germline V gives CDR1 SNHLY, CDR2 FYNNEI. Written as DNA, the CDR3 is TGTGCCACTCCCGGGCTAGCGGGATGGCATGAGCAGTTCTTC. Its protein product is CATPGLAGWHEQFF.

CDR3 bases: TGCGCCAGCAGCCAAGATTCCCGGGGGGTGTTCTACGAGCAGTACTTC. It translates to CASSQDSRGVFYEQYF. The V and J genes are TRBV4-3 and TRBJ2-7; TRBD2 matches 7 bases. CDR1 is LGHNA and CDR2 is YSLEER in the germline V gene. J gave up 3 bases and V 0 bases, and 8 bases lay outside the gene matches. The CDR3 is 16 amino acids.

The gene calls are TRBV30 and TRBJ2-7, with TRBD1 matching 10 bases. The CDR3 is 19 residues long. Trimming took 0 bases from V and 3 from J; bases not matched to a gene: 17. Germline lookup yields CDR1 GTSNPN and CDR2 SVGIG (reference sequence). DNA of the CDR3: TGTGCCTGGAGTGTACTACCCACGTTGACAGGGGGCGCATTCTACGAGCAGTACTTC. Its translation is CAWSVLPTLTGGAFYEQYF.

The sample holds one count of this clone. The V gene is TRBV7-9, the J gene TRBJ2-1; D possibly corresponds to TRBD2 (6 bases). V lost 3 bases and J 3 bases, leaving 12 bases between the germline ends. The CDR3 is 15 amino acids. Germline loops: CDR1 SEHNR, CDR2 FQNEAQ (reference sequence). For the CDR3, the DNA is TGTGCCAGCAGCTTCCCCGGACTAAGCTACAATGAGCAGTTCTTC. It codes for CASSFPGLSYNEQFF. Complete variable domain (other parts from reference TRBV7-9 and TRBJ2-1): DTGVSQNPRHKITKRGQNVTFRCDPISEHNRLYWYRQTLGQGPEFLTYFQNEAQLEKSRLLSDRFSAERPKGSFSTLEIQRTEQGDSAMYLCASSFPGLSYNEQFFGPGTRLTVL.

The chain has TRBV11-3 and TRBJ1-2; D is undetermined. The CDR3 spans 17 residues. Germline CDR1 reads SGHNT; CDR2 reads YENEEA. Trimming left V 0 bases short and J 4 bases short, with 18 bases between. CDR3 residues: CASSLESFGRRSYGYTF. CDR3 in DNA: TGTGCCAGCAGCTTAGAGTCATTTGGCAGAAGATCCTATGGCTACACCTTC.

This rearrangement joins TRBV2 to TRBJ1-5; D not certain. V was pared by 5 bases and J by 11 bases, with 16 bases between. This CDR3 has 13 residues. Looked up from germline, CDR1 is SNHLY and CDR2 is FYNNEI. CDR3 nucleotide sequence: TGTGCCAGCAGTCCCGGTATTGAAGTGACCCAGCATTTT. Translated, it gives CASSPGIEVTQHF.

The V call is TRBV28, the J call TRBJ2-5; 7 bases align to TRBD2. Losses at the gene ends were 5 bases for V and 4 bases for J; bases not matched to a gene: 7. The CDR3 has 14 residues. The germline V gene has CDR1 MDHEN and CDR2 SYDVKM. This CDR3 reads CASSPSRLAETQYF. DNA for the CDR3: TGTGCCAGCAGTCCTTCCCGACTAGCAGAGACCCAGTACTTC.

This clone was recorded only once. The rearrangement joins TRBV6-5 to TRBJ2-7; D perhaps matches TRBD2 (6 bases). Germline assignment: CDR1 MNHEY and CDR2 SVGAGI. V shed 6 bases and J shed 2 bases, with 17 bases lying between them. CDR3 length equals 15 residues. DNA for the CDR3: TGTGCCAGCAGCCCCGGAGGGGCCAGGACCTACGAGCAGTACTTC. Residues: CASSPGGARTYEQYF.

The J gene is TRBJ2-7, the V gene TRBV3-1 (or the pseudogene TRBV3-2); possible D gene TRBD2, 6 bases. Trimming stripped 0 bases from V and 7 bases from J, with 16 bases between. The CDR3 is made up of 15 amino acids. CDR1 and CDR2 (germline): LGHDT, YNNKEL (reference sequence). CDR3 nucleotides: TGTGCCAGCAGCCAAGATTTAGGACCAGGGAGGGAGCAGTACTTC. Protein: CASSQDLGPGREQYF.

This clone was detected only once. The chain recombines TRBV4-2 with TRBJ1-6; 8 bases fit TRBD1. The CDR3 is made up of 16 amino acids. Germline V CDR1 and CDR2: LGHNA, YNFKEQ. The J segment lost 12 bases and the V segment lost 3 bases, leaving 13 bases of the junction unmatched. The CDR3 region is CASSQIGTGNVQPLHF. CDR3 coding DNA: TGTGCCAGCAGCCAGATCGGGACAGGAAACGTCCAACCCCTCCACTTT.

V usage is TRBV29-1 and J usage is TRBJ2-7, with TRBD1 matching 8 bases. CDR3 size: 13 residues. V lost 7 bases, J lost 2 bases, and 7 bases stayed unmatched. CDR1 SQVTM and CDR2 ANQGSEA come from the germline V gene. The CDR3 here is CSALRDRTYEQYF. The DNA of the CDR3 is TGCAGCGCATTAAGGGACAGGACCTACGAGCAGTACTTC.

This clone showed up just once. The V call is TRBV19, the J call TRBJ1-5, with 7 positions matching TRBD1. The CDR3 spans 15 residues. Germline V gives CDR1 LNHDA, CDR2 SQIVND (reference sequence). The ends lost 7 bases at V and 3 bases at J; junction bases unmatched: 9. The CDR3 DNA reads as TGTGCCAGTAAGGGGGACAGACCCGTCAATCAGCCCCAGCATTTT. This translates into CASKGDRPVNQPQHF.

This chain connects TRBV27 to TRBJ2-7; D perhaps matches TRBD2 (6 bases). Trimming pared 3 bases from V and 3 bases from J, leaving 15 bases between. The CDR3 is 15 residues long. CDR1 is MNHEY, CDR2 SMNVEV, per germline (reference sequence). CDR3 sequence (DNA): TGTGCCAGCAGTTTCGGGGGACGCAGGATCTACGAGCAGTACTTC. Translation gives CASSFGGRRIYEQYF.

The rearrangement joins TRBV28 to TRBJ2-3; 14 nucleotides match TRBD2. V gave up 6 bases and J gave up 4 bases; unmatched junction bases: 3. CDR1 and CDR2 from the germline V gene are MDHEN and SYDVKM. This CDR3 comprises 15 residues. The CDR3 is CASRGGLAGADTQYF. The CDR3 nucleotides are TGTGCCAGCAGGGGGGGACTAGCGGGAGCAGATACGCAGTATTTT.

The CDR3 sequence: CASSEVLSREGSAFF. In nucleotides, the CDR3 is TGTGCCAGCAGTGAAGTTCTTAGCAGGGAGGGTTCTGCTTTCTTT. V usage is TRBV6-1 and J usage is TRBJ1-1, with D perhaps matching TRBD1 (5 bases). Trimming stripped 1 base from V and 11 bases from J, with 20 bases between. The germline gives CDR1 MNHNS, CDR2 SASEGT. The CDR3 contains 15 residues.

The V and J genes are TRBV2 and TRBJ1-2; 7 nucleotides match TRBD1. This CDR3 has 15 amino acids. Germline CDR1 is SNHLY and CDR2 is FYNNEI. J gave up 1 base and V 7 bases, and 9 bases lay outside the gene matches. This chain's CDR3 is CASTRTGGRNYGYTF. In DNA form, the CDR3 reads TGTGCCAGCACCAGGACAGGAGGGCGTAACTATGGCTACACCTTC.

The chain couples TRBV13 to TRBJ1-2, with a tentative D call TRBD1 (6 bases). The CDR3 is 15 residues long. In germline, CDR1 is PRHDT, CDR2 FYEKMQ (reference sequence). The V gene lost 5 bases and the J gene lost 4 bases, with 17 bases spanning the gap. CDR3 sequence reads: CASSLYTRGGYGYTF. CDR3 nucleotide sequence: TGTGCCAGCAGCCTATATACCAGGGGCGGCTATGGCTACACCTTC.

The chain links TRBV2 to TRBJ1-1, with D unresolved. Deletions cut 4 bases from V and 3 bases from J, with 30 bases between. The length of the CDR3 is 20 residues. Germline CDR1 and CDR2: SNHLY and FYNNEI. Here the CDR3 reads CASSGAGFFYNGIGDTEAFF. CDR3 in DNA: TGTGCCAGCAGTGGGGCAGGCTTTTTTTATAATGGTATCGGTGACACTGAAGCTTTCTTT.

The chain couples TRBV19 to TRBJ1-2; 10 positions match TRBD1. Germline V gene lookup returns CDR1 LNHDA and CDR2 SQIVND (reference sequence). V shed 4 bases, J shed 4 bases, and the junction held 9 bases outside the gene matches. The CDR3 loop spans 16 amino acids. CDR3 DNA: TGTGCCAGTAGTACCCTACCCGGGACAGGGGCCTATGGCTACACCTTC. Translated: CASSTLPGTGAYGYTF.

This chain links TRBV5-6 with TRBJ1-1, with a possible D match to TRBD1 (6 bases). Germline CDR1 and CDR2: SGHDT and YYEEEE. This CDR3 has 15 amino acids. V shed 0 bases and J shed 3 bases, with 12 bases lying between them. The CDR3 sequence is CASSLGGTSHTEAFF. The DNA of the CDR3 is TGTGCCAGCAGCTTGGGGGGGACATCGCACACTGAAGCTTTCTTT.

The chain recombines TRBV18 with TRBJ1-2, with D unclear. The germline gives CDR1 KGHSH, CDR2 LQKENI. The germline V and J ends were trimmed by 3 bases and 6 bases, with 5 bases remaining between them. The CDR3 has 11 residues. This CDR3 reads CASSPTDGYTF. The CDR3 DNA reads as TGTGCCAGCTCACCCACGGATGGCTACACCTTC. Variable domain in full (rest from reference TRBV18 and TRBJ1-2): NAGVMQNPRHLVRRRGQEARLRCSPMKGHSHVYWYRQLPEEGLKFMVYLQKENIIDESGMPKERFSAEFPKEGPSILRIQQVVRGDSAAYFCASSPTDGYTFGSGTRLTVV.